Described below is a single T cell receptor (beta chain) sequence and its context. Its antigen remains unknown. The CDR3 length is 16 residues. Germline V lookup: CDR1 SEHNR, CDR2 FQNEAQ (reference sequence). Trimming cost V 6 bases and J 5 bases; bases outside gene matches: 11. This sample was included in a study of response to subunit inactivated influenza vaccine. TCRdb re-called the RT-PCR reads with MiXCR, one entry per CDR3 protein. Here the sample spans fewer than 400,000 distinct CDR3 sequences, 21% being singletons. The study, taken as a whole, reports: The study's authors posited that every seasonal influenza vaccination enlists few new T cells.

The rearrangement links TRBV7-9 to TRBJ2-3; 10 bases match TRBD2. The sequence was collected from a man between 50 and 75 years old who received an inactivated influenza vaccine. The sample consisted of PBMCs from blood, taken about 20 months after vaccination. CDR3 sequence reads: CASSFLRLAGRDTQYF. DNA of the CDR3: TGTGCCAGCAGTTTCCTCCGACTAGCGGGCAGAGATACGCAGTATTTT. Using reference TRBV7-9 and TRBJ2-3 for the parts outside the CDR3, the full variable domain is DTGVSQNPRHKITKRGQNVTFRCDPISEHNRLYWYRQTLGQGPEFLTYFQNEAQLEKSRLLSDRFSAERPKGSFSTLEIQRTEQGDSAMYLCASSFLRLAGRDTQYFGPGTRLTVL.